This TCR beta chain was obtained from a study of shared clonotypes between healthy human individuals. Study-wide findings and caveats: Richness estimates generally favored naive over memory subsets.

About this clone: Its antigen is not known.

The length of the CDR3 is 15 residues. The germline gives CDR1 SEHNR, CDR2 FQNEAQ (reference sequence). Trimming cost V 5 bases and J 3 bases, with 16 bases left between them. Here immunoSEQ multiplex PCR was the method, and the copy in TCRdb shows in-frame clones only, minus some. Of more than 2 million clones listed, approximately 95% are singletons. In the naive CD8 group, cells lacked CD45RO and were positively selected for CCR7, so terminally differentiated effector memory CD45RA+ cells were left out. This clonotype originated in a man aged 18 to 29 in good health. The chain links TRBV7-9 to TRBJ1-1; maybe TRBD1 (6 bases). Sequencing was done on a sample of naive CD8+ T cells sorted from blood. The CDR3 region has the DNA TGTGCCAGCAGCGTAATCGGACAGCTCGACACTGAAGCTTTCTTT. Encoded protein: CASSVIGQLDTEAFF.